Following are 20 T cell receptor beta chains from one sample sequenced in a study of blood T cell repertoires in COVID-19. Produced via immunoSEQ multiplex PCR; TCRdb's table is partial and in-frame only. Of some 350,000 clones in the sample, 65% to 85% were seen once. Source material: peripheral blood. The receptors shown here come from a young man with active or convalescent COVID-19.

J is TRBJ1-1 and V is TRBV6-2 or TRBV6-3; D may be TRBD1 (5 bases). Trimming removed 6 bases from V and 0 bases from J, with 14 bases in between. The CDR3 consists of 15 residues. CDR1 and CDR2 (germline): MNHEY, SVGEGT. The CDR3 sequence is CASSPLGGMNTEAFF. The CDR3 nucleotides are TGTGCCAGCAGCCCCCTCGGGGGGATGAACACTGAAGCTTTCTTT.

This chain uses TRBV29-1 with TRBJ1-1; D uncertain. This CDR3 is built from 11 residues. CDR1 and CDR2 from the germline V gene are SQVTM and ANQGSEA. Trimming took 4 bases from V and 9 from J, leaving 12 bases between them. CDR3 DNA: TGCAGCGTTGCTACCATCACGCAAGCTTTCTTT. Amino acids: CSVATITQAFF.

The chain carries TRBV10-3 and TRBJ2-7, with D tentatively TRBD2 (6 bases). V lost 6 bases and J 1 base, leaving 13 bases between the germline ends. CDR3 length equals 14 residues. From germline, CDR1 is ENHRY and CDR2 SYGVKD. The CDR3 region is CAIRSGTQSYEQYF. The CDR3 region has the DNA TGTGCCATCAGGTCCGGGACTCAGTCCTACGAGCAGTACTTC.

This clone was observed once. This chain joins TRBV4-3 and TRBJ1-5; tentative D call: TRBD1 (6 bases). V shed 1 base and J shed 4 bases, with 11 bases lying between them. This CDR3 contains 15 residues. Germline V gene sequence: CDR1 LGHNA, CDR2 YSLEER. CDR3: CASSQVHRANQPQHF. The CDR3 DNA reads as TGCGCCAGCAGCCAAGTTCACAGGGCAAATCAGCCCCAGCATTTT.

J is TRBJ1-1 and V is TRBV13; 8 positions match TRBD1. Germline CDR1 and CDR2: PRHDT and FYEKMQ (reference sequence). The CDR3 is 12 residues long. The junction had 4 bases not matched to a gene; V was cut back by 5 bases and J by 8 bases. DNA of the CDR3: TGTGCCAGCAGCCCCCGGGACAGGGAAGCTTTCTTT. This translates into CASSPRDREAFF.

CDR3: CASSLPGKEGYGYTF. Written as DNA, the CDR3 is TGTGCCAGCAGCTTACCGGGGAAAGAAGGCTATGGCTACACCTTC. The chain has TRBV5-5 and TRBJ1-2; D gene ambiguous. Germline V CDR1 and CDR2: SGHKS, YYEKEE (reference sequence). Deletions cut 2 bases from V and 4 bases from J, with 15 bases between. The CDR3 loop spans 15 amino acids.

J is TRBJ2-1 and V is TRBV11-2; weak D call: TRBD2 (7 bases). Trimming took off 3 bases at V and 2 bases at J, with 8 bases between the two ends. The CDR3 is 14 residues long. Germline V lookup: CDR1 SGHAT, CDR2 FQNNGV. The CDR3 nucleotides read TGTGCCAGCAGCTTGGGGGGGCCCTACAATGAGCAGTTCTTC. The encoded protein is CASSLGGPYNEQFF.

This clone was recorded only once. The chain couples TRBV3-1 (or the pseudogene TRBV3-2) to TRBJ1-4; no reliable D call. The CDR3 is 15 amino acids. Trimming took 4 bases from V and 8 from J, leaving 17 bases between them. Germline V lookup: CDR1 LGHDT, CDR2 YNNKEL (reference sequence). The DNA of the CDR3 is TGTGCCAGCAGCCCCTTTCCCGGGAAAGGGGAAAAACTGTTTTTT. Translated: CASSPFPGKGEKLFF.

V usage is TRBV9 and J usage is TRBJ2-1, with 7 bases aligning to TRBD2. Per the germline V gene, CDR1 is SGDLS and CDR2 is YYNGEE. The CDR3 spans 16 residues. V shed 2 bases, J shed 0 bases, and the junction held 5 bases outside the gene matches. The CDR3 sequence: CASSVKRGSSYNEQFF. The CDR3 DNA follows: TGTGCCAGCAGCGTTAAGCGGGGAAGCTCCTACAATGAGCAGTTCTTC.

This clone was counted between two and nine times. J is TRBJ2-7 and V is TRBV28; TRBD2 matches 8 bases. The germline CDR1 and CDR2 sequences are MDHEN and SYDVKM. The CDR3 spans 13 residues. V lost 7 bases, J lost 1 base, and 3 bases stayed unmatched. In DNA, the CDR3 is TGTGCCAGCACCGGGGGGGGATCCTACGAGCAGTACTTC. Translated, it gives CASTGGGSYEQYF.

V usage is TRBV4-3 and J usage is TRBJ2-1, with TRBD2 matching over 10 bases. This CDR3 is 15 amino acids long. CDR1 and CDR2 (germline): LGHNA, YSLEER. V shed 4 bases and J 6 bases; nucleotides not matched to a gene: 6. Here the CDR3 reads CASSPTSGAPNEQFF. CDR3 nucleotide sequence: TGCGCCAGCAGCCCCACTAGCGGGGCTCCCAATGAGCAGTTCTTC.

This chain links TRBV14 with TRBJ2-6; unclear D gene. V lost 8 bases, J lost 2 bases, and 10 bases lay in between. Germline values: CDR1 SGHDN, CDR2 FVKESK. The CDR3 is 14 amino acids. CDR3 loop: CASGRRPGANVLTF. The CDR3 region has the DNA TGTGCCAGCGGGCGTAGGCCTGGGGCCAACGTCCTGACTTTC.

The rearrangement joins TRBV29-1 to TRBJ1-3; possibly TRBD1 for D (5 bases). Trimming removed 3 bases at V and 0 bases at J, with 12 bases between. CDR1 is SQVTM, CDR2 ANQGSEA, per germline. The CDR3 spans 15 residues. The CDR3 nucleotides are TGCAGCGTTGAGTTACAGGCCAACTCTGGAAACACCATATATTTT. Protein product: CSVELQANSGNTIYF.

CDR3 DNA: TGTGCCAGCACCGGACAGGGCGGTCATCAGCCCCAGCATTTT. Its protein is CASTGQGGHQPQHF. V is TRBV19 and J is TRBJ1-5; 8 bases are shared with TRBD1. Germline lookup yields CDR1 LNHDA and CDR2 SQIVND (reference sequence). The CDR3 loop spans 14 amino acids. After removal of 9 bases from V and 5 bases from J, the junction contained 9 bases not matched to a gene.

As concerns this clone: In the same sample, other DNA sequences code for this CDR3. The V and J genes are TRBV28 and TRBJ2-5, with 9 bases identical to TRBD2. Trimming cost V 2 bases and J 4 bases; bases outside gene matches: 2. The germline V gene has CDR1 MDHEN and CDR2 SYDVKM. This CDR3 has 14 amino acids. The CDR3 reads CASSLGGRGETQYF. DNA for the CDR3: TGTGCCAGCAGTTTAGGCGGGAGGGGAGAGACCCAGTACTTC.

The chain links TRBV14 to TRBJ2-3; the D is unclear. The CDR3 is 14 amino acids. Trimming cost V 1 base and J 1 base, with 6 bases left between them. Germline values: CDR1 SGHDN, CDR2 FVKESK. CDR3 sequence: CASSQAEGTDTQYF. As DNA, the CDR3 is TGTGCCAGCAGCCAAGCTGAGGGCACAGATACGCAGTATTTT.

V and J are TRBV11-2 and TRBJ2-7, with 9 bases identical to TRBD2. The CDR3 is made up of 15 amino acids. J lost 6 bases, V lost 5 bases, and 11 bases had no gene match. CDR1 and CDR2 (germline): SGHAT, FQNNGV. CDR3: CASSRFSGRQGEQYF. Here the CDR3 DNA reads TGTGCCAGCAGCCGCTTTAGCGGGAGACAAGGCGAGCAGTACTTC.

The V and J genes are TRBV3-1 (or the pseudogene TRBV3-2) and TRBJ1-2; D unresolved. This CDR3 comprises 13 residues. V shed 8 bases and J shed 4 bases, with 14 bases lying between them. The germline CDR1 and CDR2 sequences are LGHDT and YNNKEL (reference sequence). In DNA, the CDR3 is TGTGCCAGCGGTCGTGGCCAGGCCTATGGCTACACCTTC. Its translation is CASGRGQAYGYTF.

V usage is TRBV7-3 and J usage is TRBJ2-1; 10 bases map to TRBD2. The CDR3 sequence is 17 residues long. Germline loops: CDR1 SGHTA, CDR2 FQGTGA. Unmatched junction bases numbered 10, after V lost 2 bases and J lost 6 bases. CDR3 residues: CASSLPLGVAGGNEQFF. CDR3 nucleotides: TGTGCCAGCAGCTTACCATTGGGGGTAGCGGGAGGCAATGAGCAGTTCTTC.

The chain links TRBV19 to TRBJ1-2, with 7 bases identical to TRBD1. The CDR3 covers 12 residues. J was trimmed by 9 bases and V by 5 bases; bases with no gene match: 6. CDR1 and CDR2 from the germline V gene are LNHDA and SQIVND (reference sequence). CDR3 amino acids: CASSPRQGSYTF. The CDR3, as DNA: TGTGCCAGTAGTCCCCGACAGGGCAGCTACACCTTC.